Sequencing of this T cell receptor beta chain was carried out in a study of shared clonotypes between healthy human individuals. Overall study results and limits: Naive subsets generally exceeded memory subsets in estimated richness.

Points on this clone: Antigen specificity is unknown.

Germline loops: CDR1 SEHNR, CDR2 FQNEAQ (reference sequence). The CDR3 sequence is 13 residues long. V was trimmed by 5 bases and J by 2 bases, leaving 9 bases between them. Sequencing was performed with immunoSEQ multiplex PCR; in TCRdb, only in-frame clones are kept and a portion is missing. The sample holds 800,000 to 1,200,000 clones, 78% seen once. The chain links TRBV7-9 to TRBJ1-2, with a tentative D call TRBD1 (6 bases). Sequencing was done on a sample of memory CD4+ T cells from PBMCs. As to subset: CD45RA-negative fraction. This clonotype was sampled from a young man in good health. Some clones in this sample may be carry-over from other donors' samples. The CDR3 DNA reads TGTGCCAGCAGCCGACAGGCCAACTATGGCTACACCTTC. Amino acid sequence: CASSRQANYGYTF.